The entry below gives a single TCR beta chain sequence along with its context. As yet, its antigen is unknown. Time point defined: persistent/refractory GD, antithyroid drugs over 5 years with positive TRAb. From PBMCs, RNA was extracted and then used to make the TCR library. In germline, CDR1 is LNHNV, CDR2 YYDKDF (reference sequence). CDR3 size: 14 residues. Trimming took 6 bases from V and 0 from J; bases not matched to a gene: 2. The sample belongs to a study of regulatory T cells in long-lasting Graves disease. Study details: Over 5 years of antithyroid drugs plus positive TSH receptor antibodies defined persistent Graves' disease.

Arm-PCR with iRepertoire HTBI primers amplified the CDR3 regions for these TCR beta libraries. The authors' processing: Samples collectively showed fewer than 80 TRBV and approximately 15 TRBJ segments. TCRdb called the multiplex PCR reads again in MiXCR, with one record for every CDR3 protein. The V and J calls were not made by the authors but by TCRdb's processing. The repertoire holds approximately 440,000 distinct CDR3 sequences, about 20% seen once, with approximately 28% in the top ten. Findings of the study overall: Persistent Graves' patients showed less TCR diversity than newly diagnosed patients showed. Persistent disease preferred TRBV28, TRBJ1-2 and TRBJ2-5.

The sequence was collected from a female donor with Graves disease. The chain couples TRBV15 to TRBJ2-3; 8 bases map to TRBD1. Sequenced material: peripheral blood mononuclear cells (PBMCs), taken when the disease was refractory, from a patient treated with antithyroid drugs. CDR3 in amino acids: CATRRTGSTDTQYF. CDR3 nucleotide sequence: TGTGCCACCAGAAGGACAGGGAGCACAGATACGCAGTATTTT.